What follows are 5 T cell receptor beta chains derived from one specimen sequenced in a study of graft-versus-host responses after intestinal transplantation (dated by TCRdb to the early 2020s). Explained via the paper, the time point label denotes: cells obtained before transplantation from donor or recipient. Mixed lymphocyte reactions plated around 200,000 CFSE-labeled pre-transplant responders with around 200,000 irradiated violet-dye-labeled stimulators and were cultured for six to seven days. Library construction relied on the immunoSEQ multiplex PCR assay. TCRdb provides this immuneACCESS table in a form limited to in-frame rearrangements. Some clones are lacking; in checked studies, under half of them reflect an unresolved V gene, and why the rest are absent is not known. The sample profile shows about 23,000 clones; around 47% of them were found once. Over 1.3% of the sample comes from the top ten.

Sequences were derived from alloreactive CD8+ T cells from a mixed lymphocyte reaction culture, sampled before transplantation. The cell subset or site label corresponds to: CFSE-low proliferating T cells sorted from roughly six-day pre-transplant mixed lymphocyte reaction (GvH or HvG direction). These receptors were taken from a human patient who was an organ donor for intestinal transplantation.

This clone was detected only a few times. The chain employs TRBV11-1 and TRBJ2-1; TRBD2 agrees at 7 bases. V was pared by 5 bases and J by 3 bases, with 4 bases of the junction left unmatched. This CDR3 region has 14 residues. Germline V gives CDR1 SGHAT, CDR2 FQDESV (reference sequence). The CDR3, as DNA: TGTGCCAGCAGCCCGTGGACTAGCTACAATGAGCAGTTCTTC. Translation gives CASSPWTSYNEQFF.

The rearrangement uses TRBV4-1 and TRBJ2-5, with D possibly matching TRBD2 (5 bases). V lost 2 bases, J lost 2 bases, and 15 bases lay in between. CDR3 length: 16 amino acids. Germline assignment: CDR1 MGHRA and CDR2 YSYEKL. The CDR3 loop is CASSQRREFRQETQYF. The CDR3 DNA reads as TGCGCCAGCAGCCAAAGAAGGGAGTTTAGGCAAGAGACCCAGTACTTC.

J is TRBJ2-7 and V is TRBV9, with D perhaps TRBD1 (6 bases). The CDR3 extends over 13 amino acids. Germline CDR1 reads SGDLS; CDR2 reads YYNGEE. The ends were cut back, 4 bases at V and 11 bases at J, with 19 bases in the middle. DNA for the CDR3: TGTGCCAGCAGCTCCGGGACATGGCATGAGAAGTACTTC. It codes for CASSSGTWHEKYF.

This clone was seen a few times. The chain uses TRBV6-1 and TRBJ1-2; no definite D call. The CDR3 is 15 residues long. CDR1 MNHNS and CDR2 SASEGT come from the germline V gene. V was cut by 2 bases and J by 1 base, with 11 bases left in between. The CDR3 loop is CASSEWTGNNYGYTF. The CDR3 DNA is TGTGCCAGCAGTGAATGGACCGGGAATAACTATGGCTACACCTTC.

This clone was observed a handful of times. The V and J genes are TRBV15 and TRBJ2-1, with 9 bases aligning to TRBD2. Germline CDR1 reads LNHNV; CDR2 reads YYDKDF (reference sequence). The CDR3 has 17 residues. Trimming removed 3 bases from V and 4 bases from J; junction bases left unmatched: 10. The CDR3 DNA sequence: TGTGCCACCAGCAGGGCAGCGGGAGGCTCCCCTTACAATGAGCAGTTCTTC. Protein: CATSRAAGGSPYNEQFF.